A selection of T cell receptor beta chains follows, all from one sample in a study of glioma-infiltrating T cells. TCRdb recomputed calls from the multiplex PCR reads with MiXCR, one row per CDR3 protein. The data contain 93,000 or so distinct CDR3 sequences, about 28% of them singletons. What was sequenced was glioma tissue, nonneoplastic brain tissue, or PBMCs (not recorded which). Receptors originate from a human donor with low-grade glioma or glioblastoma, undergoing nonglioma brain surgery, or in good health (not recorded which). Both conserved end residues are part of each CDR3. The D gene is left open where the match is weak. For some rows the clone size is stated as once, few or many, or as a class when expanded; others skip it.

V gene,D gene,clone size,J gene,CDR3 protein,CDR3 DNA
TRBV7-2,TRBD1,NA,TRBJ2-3,CASSLGGSGDRTDTQYF,TGTGCCAGCAGCTTAGGCGGGTCGGGGGACAGGACAGATACGCAGTATTTT
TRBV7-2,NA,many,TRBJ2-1,CASSLNLETQFF,TGTGCCAGCAGCTTAAACCTAGAAACGCAGTTCTTC
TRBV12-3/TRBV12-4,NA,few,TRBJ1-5,CASSSQTVVINQPQHF,TGTGCCAGCAGTAGCCAGACAGTAGTTATCAATCAGCCCCAGCATTTT
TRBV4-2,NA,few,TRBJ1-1,CASSQIGQMNTEAFF,TGTGCCAGCAGCCAAATAGGACAGATGAACACTGAAGCTTTCTTT
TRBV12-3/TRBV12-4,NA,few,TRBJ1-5,CASSWSNQPQHF,TGTGCCAGCAGTTGGAGCAATCAGCCCCAGCATTTT
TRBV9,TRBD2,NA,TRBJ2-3,CASSARGGVGLAATDTQYF,TGTGCCAGCAGCGCCCGCGGGGGGGTCGGTCTAGCGGCCACAGATACGCAGTATTTT
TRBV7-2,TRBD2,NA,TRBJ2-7,CASNRAGNEQYF,TGTGCCAGCAACCGAGCGGGGAACGAGCAGTACTTC
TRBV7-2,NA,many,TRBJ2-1,CASSLSAPERGNEQFF,TGTGCCAGCAGCTTATCGGCCCCGGAGAGAGGCAATGAGCAGTTCTTC
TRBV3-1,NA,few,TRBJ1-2,CASSNSDRQSYGYTF,TGTGCCAGCTCCAACTCTGACAGGCAGTCCTATGGCTACACCTTC
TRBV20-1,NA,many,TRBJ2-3,CSDEPAAQITQYF,TGCAGTGACGAACCAGCCGCACAGATAACGCAGTATTTT
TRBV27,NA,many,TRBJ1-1,CASRYGTTEAFF,TGTGCCAGCAGGTACGGGACCACTGAAGCTTTCTTT
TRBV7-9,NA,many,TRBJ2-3,CASSRANTDTQYF,TGTGCCAGCAGTCGTGCCAACACAGATACGCAGTATTTT
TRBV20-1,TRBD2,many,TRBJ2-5,CSASTWRGGLETQYF,TGCAGTGCTAGTACGTGGCGGGGGGGCCTGGAGACCCAGTACTTC
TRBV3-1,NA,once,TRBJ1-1,CASSLEAGMNTEAFF,TGTGCCAGCAGCCTGGAGGCAGGGATGAACACTGAAGCTTTCTTT
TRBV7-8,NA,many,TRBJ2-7,CASSRVGASYEQYF,TGTGCCAGCAGCAGAGTAGGGGCTTCCTACGAGCAGTACTTC
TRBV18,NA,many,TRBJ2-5,CASSPSQHQETQYF,TGTGCCAGCTCACCTTCCCAGCACCAAGAGACCCAGTACTTC
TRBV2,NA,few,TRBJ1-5,CASSEGGAGGQPQHF,TGTGCCAGCAGTGAAGGGGGGGCCGGCGGTCAGCCCCAGCATTTT
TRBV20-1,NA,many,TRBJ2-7,CSVTAQDYEQYF,TGCAGTGTTACCGCGCAGGACTACGAGCAGTACTTC
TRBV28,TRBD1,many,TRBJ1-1,CASSLMGTGNTEAFF,TGTGCCAGCAGTTTAATGGGGACAGGGAATACTGAAGCTTTCTTT
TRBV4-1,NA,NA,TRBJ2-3,CASSPLERNTDTQYF,TGCGCCAGCAGCCCCCTGGAAAGGAACACAGATACGCAGTATTTT
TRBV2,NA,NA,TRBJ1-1,CASSVGRERPEAFF,TGTGCCAGCAGTGTAGGGAGGGAAAGACCTGAAGCTTTCTTT
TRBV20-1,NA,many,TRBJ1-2,CSASRDGTNYGYTF,TGCAGTGCTAGTAGGGACGGTACTAACTATGGCTACACCTTC
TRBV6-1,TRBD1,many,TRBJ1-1,CASSPQGAGTEAFF,TGTGCCAGCAGCCCCCAGGGGGCCGGCACTGAAGCTTTCTTT
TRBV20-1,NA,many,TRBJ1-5,CSARGTKGIFEPQHF,TGCAGTGCTAGAGGGACCAAGGGGATTTTTGAGCCCCAGCATTTT
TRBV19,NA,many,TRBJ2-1,CASSTFGPTFF,TGTGCCAGTAGTACGTTCGGGCCCACGTTCTTC
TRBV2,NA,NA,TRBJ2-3,CAGSNRNTDTQYF,TGTGCCGGCAGTAACCGTAACACAGATACGCAGTATTTT
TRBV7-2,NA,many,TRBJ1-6,CASSLGLFSPLHF,TGTGCCAGCAGCTTAGGGCTATTTTCACCCCTCCACTTT
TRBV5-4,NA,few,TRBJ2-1,CASSLSVVYNEQFF,TGTGCCAGCAGCTTGTCAGTGGTCTACAATGAGCAGTTCTTC
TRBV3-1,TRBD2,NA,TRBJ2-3,CASSQETSGAYTDTQYF,TGTGCCAGCAGCCAAGAGACTAGCGGGGCTTACACAGATACGCAGTATTTT
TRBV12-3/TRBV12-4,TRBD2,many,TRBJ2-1,CASTDRGAYNEQFF,TGTGCCAGCACGGACCGGGGGGCCTACAATGAGCAGTTCTTC
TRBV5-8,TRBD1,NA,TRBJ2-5,CASRQGQGLQGGETQYF,TGTGCCAGCAGACAGGGACAGGGGCTTCAGGGAGGAGAGACCCAGTACTTC
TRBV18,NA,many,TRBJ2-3,CASSDAEDTQYF,TGTGCCAGCTCAGACGCAGAAGATACGCAGTATTTT
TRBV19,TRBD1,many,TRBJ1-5,CASLDRGDQPQHF,TGTGCCAGTCTGGACAGGGGGGATCAGCCCCAGCATTTT